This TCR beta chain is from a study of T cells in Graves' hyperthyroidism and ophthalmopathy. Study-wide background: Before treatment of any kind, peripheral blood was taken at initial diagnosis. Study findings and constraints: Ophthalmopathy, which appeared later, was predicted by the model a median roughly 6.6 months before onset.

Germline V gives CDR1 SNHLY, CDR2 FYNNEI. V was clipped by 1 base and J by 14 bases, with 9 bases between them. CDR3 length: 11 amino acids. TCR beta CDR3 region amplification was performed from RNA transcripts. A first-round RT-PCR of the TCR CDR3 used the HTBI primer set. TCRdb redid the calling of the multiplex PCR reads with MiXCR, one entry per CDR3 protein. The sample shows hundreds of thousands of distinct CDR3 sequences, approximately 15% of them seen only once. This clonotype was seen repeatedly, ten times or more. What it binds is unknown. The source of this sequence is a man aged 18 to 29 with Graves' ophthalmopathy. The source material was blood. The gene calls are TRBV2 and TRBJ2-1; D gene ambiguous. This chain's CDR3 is CASSEGGSEFF. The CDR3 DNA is TGTGCCAGCAGTGAAGGGGGTTCGGAGTTCTTC.